The 5 T cell receptor beta chains given below trace back to one sample, sequenced in a study of graft-versus-host responses after intestinal transplantation. Using immunoSEQ multiplex PCR, the repertoire was profiled, and TCRdb retains in-frame clones only, with some absent. The table shows 70,000 to 80,000 clones, with roughly 87% occurring only once. No antigen has been assigned to these receptors. Sequenced material: unstimulated CD8+ T cells sorted from spleen or lymph node cells, taken before intestinal transplant. These receptors all come from a human donor who received an intestinal transplant.

J is TRBJ2-5 and V is TRBV7-8; the match to TRBD2 covers 8 bases. V dropped 5 bases and J dropped 6; count of bases not matched to a gene: 14. CDR1 SGHVS and CDR2 FQNEAQ come from the germline V gene. The CDR3 is 16 residues long. The DNA for the CDR3 is TGTGCCAGCAGCCTCCCGGGTAGCGGGACGGGTAAGACCCAGTACTTC. It encodes CASSLPGSGTGKTQYF.

This chain connects TRBV5-4 to TRBJ2-1; tentative D call: TRBD2 (6 bases). The ends were cut back, 1 base at V and 1 base at J, with 12 bases in the middle. The CDR3 sequence is 16 residues long. Germline values: CDR1 SGHNT, CDR2 YYREEE (reference sequence). Here the CDR3 reads CASSLRRRGSYNEQFF. CDR3 in DNA: TGTGCCAGCAGCTTGCGCCGGCGGGGTTCCTACAATGAGCAGTTCTTC.

The V gene is TRBV10-2, the J gene TRBJ1-4; 7 bases match TRBD1. Trimming at V came to 8 bases and at J to 7 bases, leaving 4 bases not matched to a gene. CDR3 length: 12 residues. The germline gives CDR1 WSHSY, CDR2 SAAADI. The CDR3 DNA follows: TGCGCCAGCCACAGGGGTGGTGAAAAACTGTTTTTT. Residues: CASHRGGEKLFF.

This chain joins TRBV2 and TRBJ2-3; 11 bases fit TRBD2. V shed 3 bases and J 4 bases; nucleotides not matched to a gene: 9. CDR1 SNHLY and CDR2 FYNNEI come from the germline V gene. The CDR3 consists of 17 residues. CDR3 loop: CASSDPLSGGAADTQYF. In nucleotides, the CDR3 is TGTGCCAGCAGTGATCCCCTTAGCGGGGGGGCAGCAGATACGCAGTATTTT. Filled out from reference TRBV2 and TRBJ2-3, the complete variable domain reads EPEVTQTPSHQVTQMGQEVILRCVPISNHLYFYWYRQILGQKVEFLVSFYNNEISEKSEIFDDQFSVERPDGSNFTLKIRSTKLEDSAMYFCASSDPLSGGAADTQYFGPGTRLTVL.

This CDR3 reads CASSQSRVDYGYTF. CDR3 sequence (DNA): TGTGCCAGCAGCCAATCACGGGTCGACTATGGCTACACCTTC. The gene calls are TRBV16 and TRBJ1-2; the D is unclear. Germline CDR1 and CDR2: KGHSY and FQNENV. V was cut by 0 bases and J by 3 bases, with 8 bases left in between. The CDR3 has 14 amino acids.